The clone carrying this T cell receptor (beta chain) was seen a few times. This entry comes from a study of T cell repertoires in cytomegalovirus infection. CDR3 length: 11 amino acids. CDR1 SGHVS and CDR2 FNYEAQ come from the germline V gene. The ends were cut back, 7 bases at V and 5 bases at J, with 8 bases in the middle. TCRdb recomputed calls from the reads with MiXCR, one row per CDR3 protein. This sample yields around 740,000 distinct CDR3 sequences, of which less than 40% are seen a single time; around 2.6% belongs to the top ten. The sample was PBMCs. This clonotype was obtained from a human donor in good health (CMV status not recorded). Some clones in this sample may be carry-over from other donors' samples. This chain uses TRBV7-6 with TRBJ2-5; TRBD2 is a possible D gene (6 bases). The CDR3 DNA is TGTGCCAGCACCCTAGCGGAGACCCAGTACTTC. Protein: CASTLAETQYF.